Listed here is a single T cell receptor (beta chain). Antigen unknown. This sample stems from a study of cytomegalovirus exposure and HLA in healthy donors. Study results and caveats: Researchers reportedly found TCR beta sequences accurately predicted most subjects' HLA-A and HLA-B alleles. TCR beta V- and J-gene trimming, according to a later analysis, was linked to a missense DCLRE1C variant. The classifier reportedly diagnosed cytomegalovirus status with high sensitivity and specificity. Later on, analysis showed that most CMV-associated TCR beta chains appeared to be HLA-restricted.

Use of 60 Vbeta and 13 Jbeta primers characterized the PCR. The method was immunoSEQ multiplex PCR; TCRdb's version includes in-frame clones alone and lacks a portion of them. The table records roughly 100,000 clones, over 75% of them present only once. The CDR3 length is 16 residues. Between the trimmed V and J ends, which lost 4 bases and 0 bases, there was a span of 14 bases. Germline CDR1 reads SGHRS; CDR2 reads YFSETQ. The sequenced sample consisted of PBMCs. This rearrangement joins TRBV5-1 to TRBJ1-3; tentative D call: TRBD1 (6 bases). The sequence was collected from a man aged 25-40 years in good health and CMV-seropositive. CDR3 sequence: CASSQTGPHSGNTIYF. For the CDR3, the DNA is TGCGCCAGCAGCCAAACAGGGCCCCACTCTGGAAACACCATATATTTT. Drawing the rest from reference TRBV5-1 and TRBJ1-3, the complete variable domain is KAGVTQTPRYLIKTRGQQVTLSCSPISGHRSVSWYQQTPGQGLQFLFEYFSETQRNKGNFPGRFSGRQFSNSRSEMNVSTLELGDSALYLCASSQTGPHSGNTIYFGEGSWLTVV.